This is a list of T cell receptor beta chains from one sample in a study of blood T cell repertoires in COVID-19. Here immunoSEQ multiplex PCR was the method, and the copy in TCRdb shows in-frame clones only, minus some. The table records hundreds of thousands of clones, roughly 90% of them present only once. The sample comprised peripheral blood. These receptors all come from a woman in her 30s with COVID-19, enrolled during active disease. Both conserved end residues are part of each CDR3. Each record gives: V gene, J gene, D gene, clone size, CDR3 protein, CDR3 DNA. D genes are given only for firm matches. Size tells how often a clone was seen (once, few, many) or the class of an expanded clone, and some rows leave it out.

TRBV7-9	TRBJ2-3	-	-	CASRTGSTDTQYF	TGTGCCAGCAGAACGGGAAGCACAGATACGCAGTATTTT
TRBV7-2	TRBJ2-7	-	-	CASSVTRAGSYEQYF	TGTGCCAGCAGCGTAACTCGTGCGGGTTCCTACGAGCAGTACTTC
TRBV19	TRBJ2-6	-	-	CASSTTASGANVLTF	TGTGCCAGTAGCACCACAGCCTCTGGGGCCAACGTCCTGACTTTC
TRBV5-1	TRBJ1-2	-	-	CASSPGLRWGYTF	TGCGCCAGCAGCCCAGGGTTGCGATGGGGCTACACCTTC
TRBV11-2	TRBJ2-5	TRBD2	-	CASSLGGQRGGVLETQYF	TGTGCCAGCAGCTTAGGCGGCCAGCGGGGGGGCGTCTTAGAGACCCAGTACTTC
TRBV6-5	TRBJ1-2	-	-	CASSYSTREGGYTF	TGTGCCAGCAGTTACTCGACCAGGGAAGGTGGCTACACCTTC
TRBV10-1	TRBJ2-1	TRBD1	-	CASRATGTGGWFF	TGCGCCAGCAGGGCAACCGGGACAGGGGGTTGGTTCTTC
TRBV5-6	TRBJ1-6	-	-	CASSLGAPYNSPLHF	TGTGCCAGCAGCTTGGGGGCCCCATATAATTCACCCCTCCACTTT
TRBV14	TRBJ2-7	TRBD2	-	CASSRWGGNYEQYF	TGTGCCAGCAGCCGTTGGGGGGGGAACTACGAGCAGTACTTC
TRBV7-2	TRBJ2-1	-	-	CASSLRGGRYNEQFF	TGTGCCAGCAGCTTAAGGGGGGGGAGGTACAATGAGCAGTTCTTC
TRBV28	TRBJ2-1	-	-	CASTPGGEVRSGEQFF	TGTGCCAGCACTCCCGGAGGGGAGGTCCGATCTGGGGAGCAGTTCTTC
TRBV4-3	TRBJ2-4	-	-	CASSQDIVLAKNIQYF	TGCGCCAGCAGCCAAGATATTGTCCTAGCCAAAAACATTCAGTACTTC
TRBV7-6	TRBJ1-1	-	once	CASSSGGGNTEAFF	TGTGCCAGCAGCTCCGGGGGGGGGAACACTGAAGCTTTCTTT
TRBV11-2	TRBJ2-2	-	-	CASSLDRFRDTPGELFF	TGTGCCAGCAGCTTAGATCGGTTCAGGGATACGCCCGGGGAGCTGTTTTTT
TRBV28	TRBJ2-7	TRBD1	-	CASSKTGNSYEQYF	TGTGCCAGCAGCAAGACAGGGAACTCCTACGAGCAGTACTTC
TRBV28	TRBJ1-2	-	-	CASSSINQIAGIHGYTF	TGTGCCAGCAGTTCCATAAACCAAATTGCGGGAATACATGGCTACACCTTC
TRBV6-1	TRBJ1-1	TRBD1	-	CASSEYPGTDNTEAFF	TGTGCCAGCAGTGAATATCCAGGGACAGACAACACTGAAGCTTTCTTT
TRBV5-1	TRBJ1-1	-	few	CASSLGGQHTEAFF	TGCGCCAGCAGCTTGGGAGGACAGCACACTGAAGCTTTCTTT
TRBV6-5	TRBJ2-7	TRBD2	few	CASSYSGGGSSYEQYF	TGTGCCAGCAGTTACTCGGGCGGGGGAAGCTCCTACGAGCAGTACTTC
TRBV5-1	TRBJ2-2	-	few	CASRTGTGELFF	TGCGCCAGCAGGACGGGGACCGGGGAGCTGTTTTTT
TRBV19	TRBJ1-5	TRBD1	-	CASSRQGGQPQHF	TGTGCCAGTAGTAGGCAGGGGGGTCAGCCCCAGCATTTT
TRBV29-1	TRBJ2-2	-	-	CSVEQGYTGELFF	TGCAGCGTTGAACAGGGATACACCGGGGAGCTGTTTTTT
TRBV18	TRBJ2-5	TRBD2	-	CASSPLHSGSQETQYF	TGTGCCAGCTCACCACTTCATAGCGGGAGCCAAGAGACCCAGTACTTC
TRBV29-1	TRBJ1-2	-	-	CSVDAIQGYGYTF	TGCAGCGTTGACGCGATACAGGGTTATGGCTACACCTTC
TRBV18	TRBJ1-2	TRBD1	-	CASSPLERGPVYGYTF	TGTGCCAGCTCACCATTAGAAAGGGGGCCGGTCTATGGCTACACCTTC
TRBV14	TRBJ2-7	-	-	CASSQAGYEQYF	TGTGCCAGCAGCCAAGCGGGCTACGAGCAGTACTTC
TRBV6-6	TRBJ2-5	-	-	CASSYGQQETQYF	TGTGCCAGCAGTTACGGGCAGCAAGAGACCCAGTACTTC
TRBV7-2	TRBJ1-2	TRBD1	-	CASSIGGQDHYGYTF	TGTGCCAGCAGCATAGGCGGACAGGACCACTATGGCTACACCTTC
TRBV6-5	TRBJ1-1	TRBD1	-	CASSSGQGMTEAFF	TGTGCCAGCAGTTCTGGACAGGGAATGACTGAAGCTTTCTTT
TRBV10-2	TRBJ1-2	TRBD1	-	CASSRRQGGGYTF	TGCGCCAGCAGTCGTCGACAGGGAGGTGGCTACACCTTC
TRBV19	TRBJ2-5	TRBD2	-	CASSLSAGGGETQYF	TGTGCCAGTAGCCTCTCAGCGGGAGGGGGTGAGACCCAGTACTTC
TRBV13	TRBJ1-3	-	-	CASSATAQGTGNTIYF	TGTGCCAGCAGCGCCACCGCACAGGGCACTGGAAACACCATATATTTT
TRBV27	TRBJ2-1	-	-	CASSSGAGYNEQFF	TGTGCCAGCAGTTCTGGGGCGGGATACAATGAGCAGTTCTTC
TRBV5-4	TRBJ2-1	-	-	CASSLAGPNEQFF	TGTGCCAGCAGCCTGGCTGGCCCCAATGAGCAGTTCTTC
TRBV7-8	TRBJ2-3	TRBD1	-	CASSRPTGIGQYF	TGTGCCAGCAGCCGCCCGACAGGGATCGGGCAGTATTTT
TRBV4-2	TRBJ2-7	-	-	CASSQVTGGVGEQYF	TGTGCCAGCAGCCAAGTAACAGGGGGGGTCGGCGAGCAGTACTTC
TRBV14	TRBJ2-2	-	-	CASSQVAGQNTGELFF	TGTGCCAGCAGCCAGGTGGCGGGGCAGAACACCGGGGAGCTGTTTTTT
TRBV5-1	TRBJ2-2	-	-	CASSPRTAPTGELFF	TGCGCCAGCAGCCCCCGGACAGCGCCTACCGGGGAGCTGTTTTTT
TRBV7-2	TRBJ2-1	-	-	CASSPYPETYNEQFF	TGTGCCAGCAGCCCTTATCCGGAGACCTACAATGAGCAGTTCTTC
TRBV19	TRBJ1-1	-	-	CASRTTGDPNTEAFF	TGTGCCAGCCGCACGACAGGCGACCCGAACACTGAAGCTTTCTTT